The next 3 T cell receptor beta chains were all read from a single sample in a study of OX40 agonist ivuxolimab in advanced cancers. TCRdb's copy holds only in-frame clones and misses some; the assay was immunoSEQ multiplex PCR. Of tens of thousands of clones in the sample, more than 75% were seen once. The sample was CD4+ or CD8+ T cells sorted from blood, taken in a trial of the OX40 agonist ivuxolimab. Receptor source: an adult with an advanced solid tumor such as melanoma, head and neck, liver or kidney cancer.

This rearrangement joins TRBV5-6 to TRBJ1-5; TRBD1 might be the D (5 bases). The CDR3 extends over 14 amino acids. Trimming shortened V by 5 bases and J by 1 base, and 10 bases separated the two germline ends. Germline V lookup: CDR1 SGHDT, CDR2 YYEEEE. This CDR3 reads CASSSGASNQPQHF. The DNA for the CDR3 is TGTGCCAGCAGTTCTGGGGCCAGCAATCAGCCCCAGCATTTT.

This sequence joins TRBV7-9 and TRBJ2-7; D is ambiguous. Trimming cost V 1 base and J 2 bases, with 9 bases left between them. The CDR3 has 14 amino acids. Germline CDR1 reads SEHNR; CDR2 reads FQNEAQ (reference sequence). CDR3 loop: CASSLVVSPYEQYF. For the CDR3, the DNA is TGTGCCAGCAGCTTAGTTGTTAGTCCCTACGAGCAGTACTTC. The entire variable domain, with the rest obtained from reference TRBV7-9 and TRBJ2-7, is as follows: DTGVSQNPRHKITKRGQNVTFRCDPISEHNRLYWYRQTLGQGPEFLTYFQNEAQLEKSRLLSDRFSAERPKGSFSTLEIQRTEQGDSAMYLCASSLVVSPYEQYFGPGTRLTVT.

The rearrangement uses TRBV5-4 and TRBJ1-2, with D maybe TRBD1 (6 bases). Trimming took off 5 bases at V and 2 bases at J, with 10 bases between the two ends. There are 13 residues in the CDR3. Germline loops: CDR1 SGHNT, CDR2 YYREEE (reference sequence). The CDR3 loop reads CASRDQGNYGYTF. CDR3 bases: TGTGCCAGCAGGGACCAGGGGAACTATGGCTACACCTTC.